The T cell receptor (beta chain) described here comes from a study of beta chain features in type 1 diabetes. V shed 6 bases, J shed 3 bases, and the junction held 11 bases outside the gene matches. CDR1 is MNHEY and CDR2 is SVGAGI in the germline V gene. CDR3 length equals 15 residues. Since all of the isolated RNA was reverse transcribed, expressed TCRB transcripts were what got sequenced. The method was immunoSEQ multiplex PCR; TCRdb's version includes in-frame clones alone and lacks a portion of them. The data contain a few hundred thousand clones, roughly 12% of them singletons. Sequencing input: naive CD4+ T cells from blood. The receptor's source is a man aged 18 to 30 in good health. The chain joins TRBV6-5 to TRBJ2-7, with 7 bases fitting TRBD1. This chain's CDR3 is CASSPSDRPGYEQYF. The CDR3 nucleotides are TGTGCCAGCAGCCCCTCGGACAGGCCAGGCTACGAGCAGTACTTC.